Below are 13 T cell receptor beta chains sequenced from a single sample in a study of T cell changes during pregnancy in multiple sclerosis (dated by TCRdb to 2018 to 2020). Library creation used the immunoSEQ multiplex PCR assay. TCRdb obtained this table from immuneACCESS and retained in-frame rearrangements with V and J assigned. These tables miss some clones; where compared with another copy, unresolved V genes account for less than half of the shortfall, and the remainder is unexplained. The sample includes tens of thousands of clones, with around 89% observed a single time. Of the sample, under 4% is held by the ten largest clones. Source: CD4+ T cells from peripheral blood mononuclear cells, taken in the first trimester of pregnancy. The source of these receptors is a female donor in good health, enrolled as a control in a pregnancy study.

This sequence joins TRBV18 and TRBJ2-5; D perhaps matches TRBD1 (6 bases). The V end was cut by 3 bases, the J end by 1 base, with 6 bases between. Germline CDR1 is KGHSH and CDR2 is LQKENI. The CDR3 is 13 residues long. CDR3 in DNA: TGTGCCAGCTCACCGGGGGCCCAAGAGACCCAGTACTTC. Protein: CASSPGAQETQYF.

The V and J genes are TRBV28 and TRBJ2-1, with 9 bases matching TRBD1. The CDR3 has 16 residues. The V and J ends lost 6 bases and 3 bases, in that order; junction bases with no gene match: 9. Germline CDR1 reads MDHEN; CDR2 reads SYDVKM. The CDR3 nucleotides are TGTGCCAGCAGCCTTGCCACAGGGGGCTTCTACAATGAGCAGTTCTTC. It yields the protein CASSLATGGFYNEQFF.

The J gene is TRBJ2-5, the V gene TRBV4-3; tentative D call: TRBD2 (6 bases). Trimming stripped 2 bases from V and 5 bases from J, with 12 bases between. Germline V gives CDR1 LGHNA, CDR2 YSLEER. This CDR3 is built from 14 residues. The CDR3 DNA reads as TGCGCCAGCAGCCAAAGTGGGGGGAGTGAGACCCAGTACTTC. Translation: CASSQSGGSETQYF.

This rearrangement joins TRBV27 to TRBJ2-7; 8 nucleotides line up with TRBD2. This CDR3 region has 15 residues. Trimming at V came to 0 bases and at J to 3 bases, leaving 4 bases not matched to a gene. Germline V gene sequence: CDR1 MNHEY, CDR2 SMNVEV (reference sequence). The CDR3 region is CASSLSPGTSYEQYF. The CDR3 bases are TGTGCCAGCAGTTTATCTCCCGGGACTAGCTACGAGCAGTACTTC.

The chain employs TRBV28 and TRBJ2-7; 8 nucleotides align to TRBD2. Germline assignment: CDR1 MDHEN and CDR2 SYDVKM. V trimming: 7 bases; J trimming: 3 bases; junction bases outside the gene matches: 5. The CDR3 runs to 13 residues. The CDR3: CASKRGRIYEQYF. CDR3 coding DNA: TGTGCCAGCAAGCGGGGGCGAATCTACGAGCAGTACTTC.

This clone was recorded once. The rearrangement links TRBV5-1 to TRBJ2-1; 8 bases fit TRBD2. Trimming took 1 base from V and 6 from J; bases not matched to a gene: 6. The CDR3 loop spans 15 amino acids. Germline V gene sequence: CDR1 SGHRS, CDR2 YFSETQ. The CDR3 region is CASSLSLAGANEQFF. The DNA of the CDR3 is TGCGCCAGCAGCTTGAGCCTAGCGGGTGCCAATGAGCAGTTCTTC.

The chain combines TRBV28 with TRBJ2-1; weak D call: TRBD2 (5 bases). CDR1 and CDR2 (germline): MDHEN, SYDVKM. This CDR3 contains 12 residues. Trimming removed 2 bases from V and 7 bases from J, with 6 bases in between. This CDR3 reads CASSLRENEQFF. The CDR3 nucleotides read TGTGCCAGCAGTTTAAGGGAGAATGAGCAGTTCTTC.

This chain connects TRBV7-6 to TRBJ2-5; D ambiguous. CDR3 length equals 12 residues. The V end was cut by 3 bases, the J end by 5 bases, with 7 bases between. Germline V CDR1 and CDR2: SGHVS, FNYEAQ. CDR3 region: CASSFAAETQYF. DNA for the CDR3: TGTGCCAGCAGCTTTGCGGCGGAGACCCAGTACTTC.

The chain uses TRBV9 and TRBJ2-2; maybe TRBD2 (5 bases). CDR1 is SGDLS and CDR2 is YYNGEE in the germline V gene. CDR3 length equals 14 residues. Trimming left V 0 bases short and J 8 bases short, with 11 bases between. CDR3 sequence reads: CASSVVGEMGELFF. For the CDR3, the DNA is TGTGCCAGCAGCGTAGTCGGGGAAATGGGGGAGCTGTTTTTT.

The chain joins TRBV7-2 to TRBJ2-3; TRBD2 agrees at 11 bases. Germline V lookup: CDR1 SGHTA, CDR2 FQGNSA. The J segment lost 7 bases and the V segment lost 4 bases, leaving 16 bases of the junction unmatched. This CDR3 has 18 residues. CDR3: CASSSNPPGTSGSYTQYF. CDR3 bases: TGTGCCAGCAGCTCGAACCCCCCCGGGACTAGCGGCTCCTATACGCAGTATTTT.

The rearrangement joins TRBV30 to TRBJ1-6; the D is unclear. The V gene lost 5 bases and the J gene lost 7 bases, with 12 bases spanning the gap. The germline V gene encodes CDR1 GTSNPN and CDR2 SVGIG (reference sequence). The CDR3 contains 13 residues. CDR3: CAWRREVNSPLHF. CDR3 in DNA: TGTGCCTGGCGGAGGGAGGTGAATTCACCCCTCCACTTT.

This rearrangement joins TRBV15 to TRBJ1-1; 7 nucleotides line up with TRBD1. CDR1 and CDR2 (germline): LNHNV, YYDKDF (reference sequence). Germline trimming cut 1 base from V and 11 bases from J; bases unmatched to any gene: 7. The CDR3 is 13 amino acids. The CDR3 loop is CATSRGTGGWAFF. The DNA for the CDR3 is TGTGCCACCAGCAGAGGGACAGGAGGGTGGGCTTTCTTT.

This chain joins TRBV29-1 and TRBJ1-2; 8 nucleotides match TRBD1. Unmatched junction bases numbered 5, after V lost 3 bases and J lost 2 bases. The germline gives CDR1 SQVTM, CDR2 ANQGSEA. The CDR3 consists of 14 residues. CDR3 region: CSVDGTGGNYGYTF. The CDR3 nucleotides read TGCAGCGTTGATGGGACAGGCGGGAACTATGGCTACACCTTC. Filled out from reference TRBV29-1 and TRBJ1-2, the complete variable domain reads SAVISQKPSRDICQRGTSLTIQCQVDSQVTMMFWYRQQPGQSLTLIATANQGSEATYESGFVIDKFPISRPNLTFSTLTVSNMSPEDSSIYLCSVDGTGGNYGYTFGSGTRLTVV.